This paragraph reports one TCR beta chain. These data come from a study of T-cell memory formation after mild COVID-19. Study-level background: Among the donors, TCR clusters were largely specific to each donor.

J gave up 7 bases and V 6 bases, and 6 bases lay outside the gene matches. CDR1 is MRHNA, CDR2 SNTAGT, per germline. This CDR3 has 15 residues. Constant-segment-primed 5'RACE gave TCR alpha and TCR beta cDNA libraries with sample barcodes and UMIs. TCRdb itself ran the 5' RACE reads through MiXCR, one entry per CDR3 protein. This sample has around 450,000 distinct CDR3 sequences, with 20% to 30% found just once. V is TRBV6-4 and J is TRBJ2-1; 13 nucleotides agree with TRBD2. The origin of this receptor is an adult woman who had mild COVID-19 (a few samples of this study predate the infection). Cell type and time point are not known. Sequences were obtained from PBMCs or a T cell subset sorted from them (not recorded which). The CDR3 DNA is TGTGCCAGCAGCCGACTAGCGGGAGGCTCAAATGAGCAGTTCTTC. It translates to CASSRLAGGSNEQFF.